Reported below is one T cell receptor beta chain. CDR1 is ENHRY, CDR2 SYGVKD, per germline. The CDR3 sequence is 13 residues long. Trimming shortened V by 8 bases and J by 1 base, and 10 bases separated the two germline ends. These data are taken from a study of blood T cell repertoires in COVID-19. Study context: Collection of acute and convalescent COVID-19 samples took place in the United States, Italy and Spain. Nucleic acid was either cDNA or gDNA, and it came from T cells, B-cell-depleted T cells, or PBMCs.

In the study's own analysis: Reference gene primer amplification gave nucleated cell count estimates. The method was immunoSEQ multiplex PCR; TCRdb's version includes in-frame clones alone and lacks a portion of them. That table furnishes V, J and clone size, whereas the DNA furnished D and trimming. This sample has over 15,000 clones, with approximately 88% found just once. The V gene is TRBV10-3, the J gene TRBJ2-3; D uncertain. This sequence originates from a human donor in a cohort sampled during active COVID-19. The donor label of this sample is uncertain. The material sequenced was peripheral blood. The CDR3 coding sequence is TGTGCCATCCTTTTAGAAGGCACAGATACGCAGTATTTT. Residues: CAILLEGTDTQYF.